This TCR beta chain originates from a study of T cells in Graves' hyperthyroidism and ophthalmopathy. Study results and limitations: Ophthalmopathy could be told apart from stable hyperthyroidism with a 13 V-J model.

With regard to this clonotype: Its antigen remains unidentified.

Active moderate-to-severe ophthalmopathy, Clinical Activity Score at least 3, NOSPECS at least 4, under 3 months' duration. Fresh peripheral blood, 10 ml, was the source of the PBMCs. RNA transcripts provided the source from which TCR beta CDR3 regions were amplified. When the TCR CDR3 underwent first-round RT-PCR, the HTBI primer set was used. One entry per CDR3 protein results from TCRdb running MiXCR on the multiplex PCR reads. This table holds more than 300,000 distinct CDR3 sequences, 14% found once. The receptor was derived from a woman aged 25 to 39 with Graves' ophthalmopathy. The material sequenced was blood.

CDR3 sequence: CSATTGGSGNTIYF. The CDR3 DNA reads TGCAGTGCCACGACAGGGGGCTCTGGAAACACCATATATTTT. This chain joins TRBV20-1 and TRBJ1-3, with 9 bases lining up with TRBD1. There are 14 residues in the CDR3. The V and J ends lost 6 bases and 0 bases, in that order; junction bases with no gene match: 3. Germline V CDR1 and CDR2: DFQATT, SNEGSKA (reference sequence).